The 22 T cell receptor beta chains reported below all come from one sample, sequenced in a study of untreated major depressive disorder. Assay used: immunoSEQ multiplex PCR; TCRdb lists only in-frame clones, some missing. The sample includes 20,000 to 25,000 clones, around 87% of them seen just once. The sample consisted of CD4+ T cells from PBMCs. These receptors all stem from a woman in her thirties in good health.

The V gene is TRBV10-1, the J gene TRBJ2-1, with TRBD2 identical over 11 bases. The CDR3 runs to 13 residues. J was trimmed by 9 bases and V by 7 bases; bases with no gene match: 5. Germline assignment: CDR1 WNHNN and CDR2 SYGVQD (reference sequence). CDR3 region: CASNLAGGREQFF. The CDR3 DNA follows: TGCGCCAGCAACTTAGCGGGGGGGCGTGAGCAGTTCTTC.

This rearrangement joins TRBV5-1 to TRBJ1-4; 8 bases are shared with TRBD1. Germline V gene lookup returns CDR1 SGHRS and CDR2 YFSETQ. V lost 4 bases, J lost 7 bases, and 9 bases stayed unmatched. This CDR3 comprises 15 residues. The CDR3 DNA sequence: TGCGCCAGCAGCCAGCCCGGACAGGGTGGTGAAAAACTGTTTTTT. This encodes CASSQPGQGGEKLFF. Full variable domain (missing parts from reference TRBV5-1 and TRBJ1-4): KAGVTQTPRYLIKTRGQQVTLSCSPISGHRSVSWYQQTPGQGLQFLFEYFSETQRNKGNFPGRFSGRQFSNSRSEMNVSTLELGDSALYLCASSQPGQGGEKLFFGSGTQLSVL.

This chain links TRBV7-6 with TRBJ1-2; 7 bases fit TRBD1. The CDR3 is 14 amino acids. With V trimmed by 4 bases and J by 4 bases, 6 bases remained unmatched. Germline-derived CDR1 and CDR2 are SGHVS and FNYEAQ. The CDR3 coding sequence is TGTGCCAGCAGCTCGACGGACAGGAGCTATGGCTACACCTTC. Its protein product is CASSSTDRSYGYTF.

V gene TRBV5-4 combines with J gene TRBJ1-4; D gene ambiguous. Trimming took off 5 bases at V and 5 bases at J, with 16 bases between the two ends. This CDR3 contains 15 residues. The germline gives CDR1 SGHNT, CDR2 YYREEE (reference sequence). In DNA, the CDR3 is TGTGCCAGCAGTACCGCTACACGTACCAATGAAAAACTGTTTTTT. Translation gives CASSTATRTNEKLFF.

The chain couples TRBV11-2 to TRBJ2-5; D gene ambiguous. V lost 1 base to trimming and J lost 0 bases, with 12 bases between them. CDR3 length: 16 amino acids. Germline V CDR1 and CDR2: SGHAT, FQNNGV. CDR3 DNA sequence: TGTGCCAGCAGCTTAGGAGCTAGATCCCACCAAGAGACCCAGTACTTC. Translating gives CASSLGARSHQETQYF.

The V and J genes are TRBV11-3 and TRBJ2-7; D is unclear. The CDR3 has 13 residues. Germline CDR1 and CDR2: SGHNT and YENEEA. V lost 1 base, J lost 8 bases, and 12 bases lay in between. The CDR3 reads CASSLGSTAKQYF. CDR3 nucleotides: TGTGCCAGCAGCTTAGGCAGTACCGCCAAGCAGTACTTC.

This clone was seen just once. The CDR3 DNA reads TGTGCCAGCAACAATGGAAACACCATATATTTT. It codes for CASNNGNTIYF. The rearrangement links TRBV6-5 to TRBJ1-3; D unresolved. The CDR3 totals 11 residues. In germline, CDR1 is MNHEY, CDR2 SVGAGI. Trimming cost V 7 bases and J 3 bases, with 4 bases left between them.

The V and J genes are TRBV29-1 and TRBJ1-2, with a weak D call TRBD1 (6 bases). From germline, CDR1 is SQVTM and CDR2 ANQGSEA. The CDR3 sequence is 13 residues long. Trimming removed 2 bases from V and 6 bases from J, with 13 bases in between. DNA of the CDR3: TGCAGCGTTGAAATTCTGGGGGCTAATGGCTACACCTTC. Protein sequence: CSVEILGANGYTF. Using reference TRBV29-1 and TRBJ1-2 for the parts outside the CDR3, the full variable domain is SAVISQKPSRDICQRGTSLTIQCQVDSQVTMMFWYRQQPGQSLTLIATANQGSEATYESGFVIDKFPISRPNLTFSTLTVSNMSPEDSSIYLCSVEILGANGYTFGSGTRLTVV.

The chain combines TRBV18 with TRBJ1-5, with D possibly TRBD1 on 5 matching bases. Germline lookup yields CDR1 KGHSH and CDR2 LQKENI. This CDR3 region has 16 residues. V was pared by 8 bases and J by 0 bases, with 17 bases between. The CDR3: CASTDSPSNSNQPQHF. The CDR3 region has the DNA TGTGCCAGCACCGACAGCCCGTCGAATAGCAATCAGCCCCAGCATTTT.

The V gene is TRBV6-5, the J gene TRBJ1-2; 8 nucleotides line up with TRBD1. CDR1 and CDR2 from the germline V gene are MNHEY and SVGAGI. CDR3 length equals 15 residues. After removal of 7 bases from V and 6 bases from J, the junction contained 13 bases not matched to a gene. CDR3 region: CASTIGTGPLHGYTF. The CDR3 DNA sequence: TGTGCCAGCACCATAGGGACAGGACCTTTGCATGGCTACACCTTC.

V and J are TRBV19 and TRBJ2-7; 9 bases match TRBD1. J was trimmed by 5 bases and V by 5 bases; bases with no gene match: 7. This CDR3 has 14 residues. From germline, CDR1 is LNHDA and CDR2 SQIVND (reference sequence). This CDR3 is CASSLGWTGDEQYF. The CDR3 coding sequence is TGTGCCAGTAGTCTTGGCTGGACAGGGGACGAGCAGTACTTC.

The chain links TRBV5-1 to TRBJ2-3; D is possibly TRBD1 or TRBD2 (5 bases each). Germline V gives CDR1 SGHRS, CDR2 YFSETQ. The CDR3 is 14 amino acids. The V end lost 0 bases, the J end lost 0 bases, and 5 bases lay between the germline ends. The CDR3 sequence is CASSLGGSTDTQYF. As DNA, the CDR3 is TGCGCCAGCAGCTTGGGGGGGAGCACAGATACGCAGTATTTT.

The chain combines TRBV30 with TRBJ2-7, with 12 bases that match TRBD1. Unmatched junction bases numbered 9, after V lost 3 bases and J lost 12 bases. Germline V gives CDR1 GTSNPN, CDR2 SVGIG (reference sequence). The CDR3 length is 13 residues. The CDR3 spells CAWRPLGQGATYF. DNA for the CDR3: TGTGCCTGGAGGCCCCTGGGACAGGGGGCTACGTACTTC. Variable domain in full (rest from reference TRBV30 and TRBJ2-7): SQTIHQWPATLVQPVGSPLSLECTVEGTSNPNLYWYRQAAGRGLQLLFYSVGIGQISSEVPQNLSASRPQDRQFILSSKKLLLSDSGFYLCAWRPLGQGATYFGPGTRLTVT.

The CDR3 here is CASTRDGTDTDTQYF. CDR3 bases: TGTGCCAGCACCCGGGACGGGACGGACACAGATACGCAGTATTTT. The chain carries TRBV28 and TRBJ2-3, with D possibly being TRBD1 or TRBD2 (5 bases each). Trimming removed 7 bases from V and 2 bases from J, with 16 bases in between. The CDR3 totals 15 residues. Germline-derived CDR1 and CDR2 are MDHEN and SYDVKM.

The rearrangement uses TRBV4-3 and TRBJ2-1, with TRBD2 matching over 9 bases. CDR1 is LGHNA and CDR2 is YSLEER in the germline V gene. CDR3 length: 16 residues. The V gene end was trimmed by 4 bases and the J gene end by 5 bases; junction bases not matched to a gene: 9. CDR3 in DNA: TGCGCCAGCAGCCCCGTAGAAAGCGGGGGGAACAATGAGCAGTTCTTC. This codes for CASSPVESGGNNEQFF.

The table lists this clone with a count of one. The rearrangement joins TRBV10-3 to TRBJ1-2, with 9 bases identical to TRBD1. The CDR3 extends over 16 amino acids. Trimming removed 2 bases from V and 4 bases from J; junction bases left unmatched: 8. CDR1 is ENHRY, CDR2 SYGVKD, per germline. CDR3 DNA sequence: TGTGCCATCAGTGAGGTGCTAACAGGGGGCGGCTATGGCTACACCTTC. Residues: CAISEVLTGGGYGYTF.

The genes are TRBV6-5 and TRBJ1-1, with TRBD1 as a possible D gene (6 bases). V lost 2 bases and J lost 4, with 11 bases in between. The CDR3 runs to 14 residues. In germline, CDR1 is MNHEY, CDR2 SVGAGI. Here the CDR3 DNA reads TGTGCCAGCAGTTACCGGGGGCAGGCCACTGAAGCTTTCTTT. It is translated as CASSYRGQATEAFF.

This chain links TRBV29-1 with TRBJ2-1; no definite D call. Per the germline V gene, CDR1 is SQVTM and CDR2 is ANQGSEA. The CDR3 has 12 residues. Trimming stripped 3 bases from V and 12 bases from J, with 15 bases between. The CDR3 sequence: CSVDTKAAGQFF. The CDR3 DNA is TGCAGCGTTGATACTAAGGCCGCCGGGCAGTTCTTC.

CDR3 sequence (DNA): TGCGCCAGCAGCCGATTGGACAGGGCAGTTTCCTACGAGCAGTACTTC. Protein: CASSRLDRAVSYEQYF. The J gene is TRBJ2-7, the V gene TRBV5-1; TRBD1 agrees at 8 bases. CDR1 and CDR2 from the germline V gene are SGHRS and YFSETQ. Germline trimming cut 4 bases from V and 1 base from J; bases unmatched to any gene: 10. CDR3 length equals 16 residues.

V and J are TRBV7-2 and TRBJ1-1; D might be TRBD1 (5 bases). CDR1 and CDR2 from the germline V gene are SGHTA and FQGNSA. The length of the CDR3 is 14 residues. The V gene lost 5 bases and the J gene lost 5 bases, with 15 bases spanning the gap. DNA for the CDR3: TGTGCCAGCAGCAAAGAGAGGGGTGGTACTGAAGCTTTCTTT. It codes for CASSKERGGTEAFF.

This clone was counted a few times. The CDR3 spells CASTSDSSRDGYTF. CDR3 coding DNA: TGTGCCAGTACCTCGGACTCCTCGAGGGATGGCTACACCTTC. The chain joins TRBV19 to TRBJ1-2, with D unclear. Germline CDR1 and CDR2: LNHDA and SQIVND (reference sequence). With 7 bases removed from V and 6 bases from J, the gap between germline ends came to 18 bases. The CDR3 sequence is 14 residues long.

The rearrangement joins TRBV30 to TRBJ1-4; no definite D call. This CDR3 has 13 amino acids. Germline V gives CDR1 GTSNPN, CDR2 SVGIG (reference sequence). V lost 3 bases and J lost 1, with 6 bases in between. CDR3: CAWRRETNEKLFF. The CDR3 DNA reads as TGTGCCTGGAGGCGGGAAACTAATGAAAAACTGTTTTTT.